This T cell receptor beta chain was sequenced for a study of T cell responses to AZD1222 COVID-19 vaccine. About this clone itself: Its antigen remains unknown.

The data were produced by immunoSEQ multiplex PCR, yet TCRdb's version contains in-frame clones alone and is incomplete. The top ten clones hold roughly 20% of a sample with fewer than 55,000 clones, 70% to 85% of them seen once. Germline values: CDR1 SGHRS, CDR2 YFSETQ. Trimming pared 0 bases from V and 5 bases from J, leaving 7 bases between. CDR3 size: 13 residues. Findings and limits, study-wide: Spike as a whole was targeted by vaccine-associated CD4 TCRs, dominant at 160-218 and 743-854. Recipients of AZD1222 seropositive at baseline numbered only five or six. Mostly white British, mostly female donors; authors suggested clonal diversity may be underestimated.

The V call is TRBV5-1, the J call TRBJ2-3; D is undetermined. The source of this sequence is an adult in good health. Sequencing used peripheral blood, obtained on day 0 of MenACWY control vaccination. The CDR3 DNA reads as TGCGCCAGCAGCTTGGCAGTAAGAGATACGCAGTATTTT. It codes for CASSLAVRDTQYF.